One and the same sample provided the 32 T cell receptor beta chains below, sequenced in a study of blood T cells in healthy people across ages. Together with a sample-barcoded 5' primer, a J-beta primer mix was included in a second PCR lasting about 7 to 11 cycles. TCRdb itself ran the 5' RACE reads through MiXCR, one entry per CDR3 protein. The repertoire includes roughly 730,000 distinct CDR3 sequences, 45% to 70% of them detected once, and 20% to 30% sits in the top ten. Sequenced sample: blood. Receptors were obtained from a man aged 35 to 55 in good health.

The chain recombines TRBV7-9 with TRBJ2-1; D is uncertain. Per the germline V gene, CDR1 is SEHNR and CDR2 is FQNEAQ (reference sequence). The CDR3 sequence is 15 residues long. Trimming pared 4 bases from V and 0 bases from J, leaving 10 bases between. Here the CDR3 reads CASSSRCPSYNEQFF. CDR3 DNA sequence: TGTGCCAGCAGCTCCAGGTGCCCCTCCTACAATGAGCAGTTCTTC.

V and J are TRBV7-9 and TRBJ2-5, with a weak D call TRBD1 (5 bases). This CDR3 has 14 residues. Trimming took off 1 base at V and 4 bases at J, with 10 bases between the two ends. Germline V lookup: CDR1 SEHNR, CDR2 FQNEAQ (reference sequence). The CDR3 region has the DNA TGTGCCAGCAGCTTAGATCGGCAGGGAGAGACCCAGTACTTC. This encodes CASSLDRQGETQYF.

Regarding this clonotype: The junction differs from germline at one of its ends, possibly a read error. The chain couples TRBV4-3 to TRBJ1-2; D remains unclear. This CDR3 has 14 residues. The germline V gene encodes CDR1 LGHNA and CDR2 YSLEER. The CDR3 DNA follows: TGCGCCAGCAGCCCCCGAGCATCTAACTATGACTACACCTTC. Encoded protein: CASSPRASNYDYTF.

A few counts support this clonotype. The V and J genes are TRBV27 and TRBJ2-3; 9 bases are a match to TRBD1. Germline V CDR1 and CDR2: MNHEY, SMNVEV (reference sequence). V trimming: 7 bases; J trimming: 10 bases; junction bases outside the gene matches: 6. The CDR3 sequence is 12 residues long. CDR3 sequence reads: CASKTGGGAQYF. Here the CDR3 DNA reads TGTGCCAGCAAGACAGGGGGTGGAGCGCAGTATTTT.

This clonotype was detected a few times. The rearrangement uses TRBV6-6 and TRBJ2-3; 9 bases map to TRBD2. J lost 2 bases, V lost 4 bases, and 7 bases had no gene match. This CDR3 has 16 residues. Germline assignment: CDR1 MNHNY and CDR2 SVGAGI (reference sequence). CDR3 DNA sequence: TGTGCCAGCAGTTCTGAGCGGGAGGCAATCACAGATACGCAGTATTTT. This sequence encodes CASSSEREAITDTQYF.

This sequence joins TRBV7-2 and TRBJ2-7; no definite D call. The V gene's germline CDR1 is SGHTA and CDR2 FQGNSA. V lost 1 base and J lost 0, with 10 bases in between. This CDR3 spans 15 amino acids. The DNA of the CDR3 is TGTGCCAGCAGCTTAGAGGTCAGCAGCTCCTACGAGCAGTACTTC. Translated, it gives CASSLEVSSSYEQYF.

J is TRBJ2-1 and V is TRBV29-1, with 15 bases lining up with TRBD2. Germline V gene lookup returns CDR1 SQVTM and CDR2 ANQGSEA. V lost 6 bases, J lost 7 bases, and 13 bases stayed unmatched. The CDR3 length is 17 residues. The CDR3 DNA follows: TGCAGCGTCCGAGAGGGCTGGACTAGCGGGAGGGGTAATGAGCAGTTCTTC. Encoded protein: CSVREGWTSGRGNEQFF.

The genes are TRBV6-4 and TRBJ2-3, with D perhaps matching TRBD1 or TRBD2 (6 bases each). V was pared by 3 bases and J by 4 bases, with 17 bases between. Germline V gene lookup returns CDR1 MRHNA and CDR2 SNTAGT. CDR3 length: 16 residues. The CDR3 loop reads CASSEVGGASSDTQYF. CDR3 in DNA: TGTGCCAGCAGTGAGGTGGGGGGCGCTTCTTCAGATACGCAGTATTTT.

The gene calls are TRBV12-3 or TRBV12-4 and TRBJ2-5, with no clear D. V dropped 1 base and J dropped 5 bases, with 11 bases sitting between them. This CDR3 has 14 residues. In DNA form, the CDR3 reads TGTGCCAGCAGTTTAGGGACGGCGTGGGAGACCCAGTACTTC. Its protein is CASSLGTAWETQYF.

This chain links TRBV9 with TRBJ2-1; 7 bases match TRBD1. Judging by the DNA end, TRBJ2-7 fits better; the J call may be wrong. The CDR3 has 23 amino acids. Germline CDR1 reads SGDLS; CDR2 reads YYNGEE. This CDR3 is CASSVQNGPGGGFYLLGHYEQYF. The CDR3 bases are TGTGCCAGCAGCGTACAAAACGGGCCAGGGGGTGGGTTTTATCTCCTCGGACACTACGAGCAGTACTTC.

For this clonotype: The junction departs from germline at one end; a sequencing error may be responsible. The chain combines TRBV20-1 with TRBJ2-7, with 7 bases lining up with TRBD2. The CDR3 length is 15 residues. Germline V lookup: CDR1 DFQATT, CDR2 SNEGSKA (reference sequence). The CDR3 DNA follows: TGCAGTACTAGAGTTCGGGGAGGGTACACCTACGAGCAGTACTTC. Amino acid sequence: CSTRVRGGYTYEQYF.

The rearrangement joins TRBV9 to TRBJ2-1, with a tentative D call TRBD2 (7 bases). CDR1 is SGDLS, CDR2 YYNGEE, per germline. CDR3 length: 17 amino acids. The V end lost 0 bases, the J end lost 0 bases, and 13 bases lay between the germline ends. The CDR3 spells CASSVEGGWRSYNEQFF. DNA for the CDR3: TGTGCCAGCAGCGTAGAGGGGGGGTGGCGCTCCTACAATGAGCAGTTCTTC.

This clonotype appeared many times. As DNA, the CDR3 is TGTGCCAGCAGCCCCCCGGGGAAAGAGACCCAGTACTTC. It specifies CASSPPGKETQYF. V is TRBV6-6 and J is TRBJ2-5; D perhaps matches TRBD2 (5 bases). Per germline, CDR1 MNHNY and CDR2 SVGAGI (reference sequence). Between the trimmed V and J ends, which lost 6 bases and 3 bases, there was a span of 11 bases. The CDR3 runs to 13 residues.

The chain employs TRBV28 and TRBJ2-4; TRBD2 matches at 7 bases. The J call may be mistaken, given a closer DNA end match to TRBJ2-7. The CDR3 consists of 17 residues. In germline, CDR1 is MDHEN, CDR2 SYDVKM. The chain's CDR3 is CASSLYLGGDYAYEQYF. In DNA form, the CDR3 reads TGTGCCAGCAGTTTATATCTTGGCGGGGACTACGCCTACGAGCAGTACTTC.

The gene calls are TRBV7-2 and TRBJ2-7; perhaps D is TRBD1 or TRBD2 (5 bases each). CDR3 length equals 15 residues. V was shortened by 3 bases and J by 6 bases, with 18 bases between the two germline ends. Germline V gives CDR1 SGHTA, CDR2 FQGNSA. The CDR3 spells CASSLSGQVLPEQYF. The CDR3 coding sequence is TGTGCCAGCAGCTTGTCGGGGCAAGTATTGCCCGAGCAGTACTTC.

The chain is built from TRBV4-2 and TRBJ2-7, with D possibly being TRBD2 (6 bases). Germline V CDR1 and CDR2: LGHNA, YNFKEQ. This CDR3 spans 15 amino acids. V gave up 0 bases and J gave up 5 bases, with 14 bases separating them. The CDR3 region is CASSQEGLSANEQYF. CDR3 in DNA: TGTGCCAGCAGCCAAGAAGGACTATCCGCCAACGAGCAGTACTTC.

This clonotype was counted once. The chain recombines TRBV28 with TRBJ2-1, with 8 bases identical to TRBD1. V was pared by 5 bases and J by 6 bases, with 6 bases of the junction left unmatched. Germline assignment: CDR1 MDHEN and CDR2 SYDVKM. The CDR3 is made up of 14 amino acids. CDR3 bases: TGTGCCAGCAGTGCGGGACAGGAGGCCAATGAGCAGTTCTTC. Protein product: CASSAGQEANEQFF.

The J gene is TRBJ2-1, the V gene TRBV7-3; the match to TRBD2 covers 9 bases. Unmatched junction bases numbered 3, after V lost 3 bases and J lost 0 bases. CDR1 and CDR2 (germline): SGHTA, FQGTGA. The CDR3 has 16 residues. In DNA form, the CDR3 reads TGTGCCAGCAGCTTGGGCGGGGGGGCCTCCTACAATGAGCAGTTCTTC. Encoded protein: CASSLGGGASYNEQFF.

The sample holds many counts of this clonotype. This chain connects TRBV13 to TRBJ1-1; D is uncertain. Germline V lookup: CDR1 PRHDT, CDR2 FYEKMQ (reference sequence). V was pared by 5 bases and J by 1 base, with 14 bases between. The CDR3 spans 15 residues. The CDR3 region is CASSPRRAANTEAFF. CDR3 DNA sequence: TGTGCCAGCAGCCCTAGGAGGGCAGCGAACACTGAAGCTTTCTTT.

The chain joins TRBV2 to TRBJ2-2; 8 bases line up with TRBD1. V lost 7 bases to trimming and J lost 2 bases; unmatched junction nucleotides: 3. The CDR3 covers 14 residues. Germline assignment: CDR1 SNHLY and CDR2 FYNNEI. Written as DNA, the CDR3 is TGTGCCAGCATTGGACAGGGTAACACCGGGGAGCTGTTTTTT. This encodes CASIGQGNTGELFF. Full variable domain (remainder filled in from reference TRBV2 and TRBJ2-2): EPEVTQTPSHQVTQMGQEVILRCVPISNHLYFYWYRQILGQKVEFLVSFYNNEISEKSEIFDDQFSVERPDGSNFTLKIRSTKLEDSAMYFCASIGQGNTGELFFGEGSRLTVL.

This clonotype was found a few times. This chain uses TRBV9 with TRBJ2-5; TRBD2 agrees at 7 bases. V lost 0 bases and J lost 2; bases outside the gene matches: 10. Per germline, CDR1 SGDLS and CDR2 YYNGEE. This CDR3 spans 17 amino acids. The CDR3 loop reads CASSVAGRESKQETQYF. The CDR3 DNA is TGTGCCAGCAGCGTAGCGGGGCGGGAGTCGAAACAAGAGACCCAGTACTTC.

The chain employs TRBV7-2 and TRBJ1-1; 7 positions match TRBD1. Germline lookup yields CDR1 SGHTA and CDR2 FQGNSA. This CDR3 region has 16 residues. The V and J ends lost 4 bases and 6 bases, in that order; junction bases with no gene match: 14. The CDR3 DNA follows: TGTGCCAGCAGCTCCCAAGCGCGGGCAGGGGGTTCTGAAGCTTTCTTT. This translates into CASSSQARAGGSEAFF.

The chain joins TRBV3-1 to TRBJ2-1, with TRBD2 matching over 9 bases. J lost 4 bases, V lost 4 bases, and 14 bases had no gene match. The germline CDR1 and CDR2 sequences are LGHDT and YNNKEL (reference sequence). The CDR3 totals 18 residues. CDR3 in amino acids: CASSPLAGGMFGYNEQFF. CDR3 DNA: TGTGCCAGCAGCCCACTTGCGGGAGGGATGTTTGGTTACAATGAGCAGTTCTTC.

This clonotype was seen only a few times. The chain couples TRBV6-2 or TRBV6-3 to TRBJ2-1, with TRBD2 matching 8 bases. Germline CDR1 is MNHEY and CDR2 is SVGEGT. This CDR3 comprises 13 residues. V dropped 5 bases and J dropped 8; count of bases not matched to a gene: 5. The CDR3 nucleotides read TGTGCCAGCAGTCCCAGCGGGGGTGATGAGCAGTTCTTC. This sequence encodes CASSPSGGDEQFF.

The CDR3 protein is CASSQAGEGFYEQYF. CDR3 in DNA: TGTGCCAGCAGCCAAGCAGGGGAGGGTTTCTACGAGCAGTACTTC. The chain carries TRBV3-1 and TRBJ2-7; possibly TRBD2 for D (7 bases). Germline CDR1 reads LGHDT; CDR2 reads YNNKEL (reference sequence). This CDR3 contains 15 residues. V was trimmed by 1 base and J by 3 bases, leaving 13 bases between them.

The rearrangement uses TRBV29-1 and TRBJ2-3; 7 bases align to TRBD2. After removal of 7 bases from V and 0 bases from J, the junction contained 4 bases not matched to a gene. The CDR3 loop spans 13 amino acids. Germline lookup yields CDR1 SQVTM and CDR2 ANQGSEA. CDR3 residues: CSAGTTSTDTQYF. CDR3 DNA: TGCAGCGCCGGGACTACTAGCACAGATACGCAGTATTTT.

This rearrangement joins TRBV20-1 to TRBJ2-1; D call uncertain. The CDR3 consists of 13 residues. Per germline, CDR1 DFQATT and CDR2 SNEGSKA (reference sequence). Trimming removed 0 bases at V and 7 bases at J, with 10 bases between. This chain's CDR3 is CSAREAFLNEQFF. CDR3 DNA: TGCAGTGCTAGAGAGGCCTTCCTTAATGAGCAGTTCTTC.

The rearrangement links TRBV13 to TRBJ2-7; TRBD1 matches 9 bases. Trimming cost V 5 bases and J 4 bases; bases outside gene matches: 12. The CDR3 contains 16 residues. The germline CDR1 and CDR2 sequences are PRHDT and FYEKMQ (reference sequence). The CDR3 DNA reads TGTGCCAGCAGCCCTTATCCTTGGGGACAGGGATACGAGCAGTACTTC. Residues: CASSPYPWGQGYEQYF.

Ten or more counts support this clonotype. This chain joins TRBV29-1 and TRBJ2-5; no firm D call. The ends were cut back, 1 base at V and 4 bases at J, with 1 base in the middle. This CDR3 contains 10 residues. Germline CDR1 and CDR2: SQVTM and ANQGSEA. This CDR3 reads CSVEVETQYF. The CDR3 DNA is TGCAGCGTTGAAGTAGAGACCCAGTACTTC. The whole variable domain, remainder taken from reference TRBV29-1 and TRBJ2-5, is SAVISQKPSRDICQRGTSLTIQCQVDSQVTMMFWYRQQPGQSLTLIATANQGSEATYESGFVIDKFPISRPNLTFSTLTVSNMSPEDSSIYLCSVEVETQYFGPGTRLLVL.

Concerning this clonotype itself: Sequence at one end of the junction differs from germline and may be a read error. DNA of the CDR3: TGTGCAAGCAATGAGGGGGGAGGACCCCATACGCAGTATTTT. Translated: CASNEGGGPHTQYF. The rearrangement joins TRBV6-5 to TRBJ2-3; either TRBD1 or TRBD2 may fit D (6 bases each). The CDR3 length is 14 residues. Germline-derived CDR1 and CDR2 are MNHEY and SVGAGI.

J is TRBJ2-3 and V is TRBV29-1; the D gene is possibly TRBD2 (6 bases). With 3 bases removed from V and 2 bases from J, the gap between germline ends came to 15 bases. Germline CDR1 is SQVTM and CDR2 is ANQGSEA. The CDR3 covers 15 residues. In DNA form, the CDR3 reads TGCAGCGTTGACTGGCGGGGAGACCTCACAGATACGCAGTATTTT. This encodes CSVDWRGDLTDTQYF.

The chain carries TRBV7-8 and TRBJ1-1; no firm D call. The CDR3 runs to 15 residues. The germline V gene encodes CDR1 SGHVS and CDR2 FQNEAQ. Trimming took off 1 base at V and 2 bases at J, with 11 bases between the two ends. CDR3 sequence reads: CASSLGRARNTEAFF. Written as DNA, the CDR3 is TGTGCCAGCAGCTTAGGCCGGGCCAGAAACACTGAAGCTTTCTTT.